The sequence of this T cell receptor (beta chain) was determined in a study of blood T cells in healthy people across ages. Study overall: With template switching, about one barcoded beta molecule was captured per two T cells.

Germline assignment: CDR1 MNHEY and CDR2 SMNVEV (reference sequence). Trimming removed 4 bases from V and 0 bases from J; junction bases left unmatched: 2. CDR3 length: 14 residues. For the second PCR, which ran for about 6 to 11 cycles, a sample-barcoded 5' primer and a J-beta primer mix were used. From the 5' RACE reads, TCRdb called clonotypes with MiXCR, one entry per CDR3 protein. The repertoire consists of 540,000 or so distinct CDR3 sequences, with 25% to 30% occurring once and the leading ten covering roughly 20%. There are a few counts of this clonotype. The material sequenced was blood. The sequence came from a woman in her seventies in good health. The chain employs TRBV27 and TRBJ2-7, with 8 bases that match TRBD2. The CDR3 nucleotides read TGTGCCAGCAGTTGGAGCGGGAGCTCCTACGAGCAGTACTTC. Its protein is CASSWSGSSYEQYF.